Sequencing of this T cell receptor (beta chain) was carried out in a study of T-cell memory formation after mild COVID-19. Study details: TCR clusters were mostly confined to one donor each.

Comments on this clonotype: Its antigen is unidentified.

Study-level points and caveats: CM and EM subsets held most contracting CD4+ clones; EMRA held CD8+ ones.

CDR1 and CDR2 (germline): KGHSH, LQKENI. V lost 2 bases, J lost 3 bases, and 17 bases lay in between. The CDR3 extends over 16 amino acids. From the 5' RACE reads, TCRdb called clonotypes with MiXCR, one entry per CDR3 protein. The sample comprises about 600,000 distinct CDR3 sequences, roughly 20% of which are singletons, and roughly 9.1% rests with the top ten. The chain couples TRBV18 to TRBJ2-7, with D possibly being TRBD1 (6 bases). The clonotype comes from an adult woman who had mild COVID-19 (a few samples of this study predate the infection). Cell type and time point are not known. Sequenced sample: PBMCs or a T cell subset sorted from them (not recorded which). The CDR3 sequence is CASSPNLLTGSYEQYF. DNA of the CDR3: TGTGCCAGCTCACCAAACTTACTAACAGGGAGCTACGAGCAGTACTTC.